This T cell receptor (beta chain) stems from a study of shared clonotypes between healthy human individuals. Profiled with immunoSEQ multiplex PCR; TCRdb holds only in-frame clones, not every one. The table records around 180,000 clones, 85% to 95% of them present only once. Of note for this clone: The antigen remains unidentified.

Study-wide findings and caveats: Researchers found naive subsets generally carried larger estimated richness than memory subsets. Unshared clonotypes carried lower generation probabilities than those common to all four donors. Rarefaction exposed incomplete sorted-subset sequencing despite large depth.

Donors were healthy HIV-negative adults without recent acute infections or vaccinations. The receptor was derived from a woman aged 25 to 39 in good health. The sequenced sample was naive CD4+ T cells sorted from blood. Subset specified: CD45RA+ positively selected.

CDR3 protein: CASSQLAEGNEQYF. The CDR3 bases are TGTGCCAGCAGCCAACTAGCGGAGGGGAACGAGCAGTACTTC. The chain carries TRBV14 and TRBJ2-7; 7 nucleotides line up with TRBD2. V lost 2 bases and J lost 5; bases outside the gene matches: 6. The CDR3 is 14 residues long. CDR1 and CDR2 (germline): SGHDN, FVKESK. Full variable domain (missing parts from reference TRBV14 and TRBJ2-7): EAGVTQFPSHSVIEKGQTVTLRCDPISGHDNLYWYRRVMGKEIKFLLHFVKESKQDESGMPNNRFLAERTGGTYSTLKVQPAELEDSGVYFCASSQLAEGNEQYFGPGTRLTVT.